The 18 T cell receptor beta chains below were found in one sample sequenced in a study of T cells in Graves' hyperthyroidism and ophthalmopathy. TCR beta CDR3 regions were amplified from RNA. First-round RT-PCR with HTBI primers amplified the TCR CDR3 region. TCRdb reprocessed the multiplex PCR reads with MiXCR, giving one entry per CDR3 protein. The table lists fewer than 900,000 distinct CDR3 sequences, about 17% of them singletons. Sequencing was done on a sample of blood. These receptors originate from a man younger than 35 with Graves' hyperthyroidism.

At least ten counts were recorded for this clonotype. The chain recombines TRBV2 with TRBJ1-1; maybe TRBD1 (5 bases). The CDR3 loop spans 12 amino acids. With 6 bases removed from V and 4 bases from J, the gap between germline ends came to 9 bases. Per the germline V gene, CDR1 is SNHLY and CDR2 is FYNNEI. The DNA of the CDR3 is TGTGCCAGCAGGTCAACAGGCACTGAAGCTTTCTTT. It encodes CASRSTGTEAFF.

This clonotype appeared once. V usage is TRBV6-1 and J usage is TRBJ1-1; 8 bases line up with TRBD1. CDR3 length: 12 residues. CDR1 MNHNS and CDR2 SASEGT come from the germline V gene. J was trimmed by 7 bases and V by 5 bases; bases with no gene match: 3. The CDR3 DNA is TGTGCCAGCAGTACGACAGGGGATGAAGCTTTCTTT. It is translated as CASSTTGDEAFF.

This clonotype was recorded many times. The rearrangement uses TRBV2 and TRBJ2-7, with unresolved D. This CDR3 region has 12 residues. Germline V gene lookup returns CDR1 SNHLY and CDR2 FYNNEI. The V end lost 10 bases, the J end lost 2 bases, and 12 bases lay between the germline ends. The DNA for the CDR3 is TGTGCCACCCGGACGGAAACCTACGAGCAGTACTTC. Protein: CATRTETYEQYF.

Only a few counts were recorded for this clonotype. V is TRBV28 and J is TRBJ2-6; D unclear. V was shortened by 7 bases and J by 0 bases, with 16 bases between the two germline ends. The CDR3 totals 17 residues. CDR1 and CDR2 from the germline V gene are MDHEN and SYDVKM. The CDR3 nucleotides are TGTGCCAGCACGGGCGGCGGCTCAGCCTCTGGGGCCAACGTCCTGACTTTC. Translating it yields CASTGGGSASGANVLTF.

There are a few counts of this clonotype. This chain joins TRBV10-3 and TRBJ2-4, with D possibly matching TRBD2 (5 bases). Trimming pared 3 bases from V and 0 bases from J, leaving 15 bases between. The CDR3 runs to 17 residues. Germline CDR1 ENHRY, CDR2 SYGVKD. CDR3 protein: CAISDRASRLAKNIQYF. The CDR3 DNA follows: TGTGCCATCAGTGATCGGGCTAGCAGATTAGCCAAAAACATTCAGTACTTC.

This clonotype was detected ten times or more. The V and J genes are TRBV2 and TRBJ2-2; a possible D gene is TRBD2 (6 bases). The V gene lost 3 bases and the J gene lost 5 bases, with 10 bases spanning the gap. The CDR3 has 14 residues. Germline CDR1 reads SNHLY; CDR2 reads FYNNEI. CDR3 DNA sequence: TGTGCCAGCAGTGATGAGGGAGGTACCGGGGAGCTGTTTTTT. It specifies CASSDEGGTGELFF.

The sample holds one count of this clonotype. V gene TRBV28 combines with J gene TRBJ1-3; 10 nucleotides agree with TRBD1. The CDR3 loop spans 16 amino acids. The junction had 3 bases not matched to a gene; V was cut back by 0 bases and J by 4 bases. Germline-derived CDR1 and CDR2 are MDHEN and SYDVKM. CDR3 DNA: TGTGCCAGCAGTTTATGGGGGACAGGGGAAGGAAACACCATATATTTT. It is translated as CASSLWGTGEGNTIYF.

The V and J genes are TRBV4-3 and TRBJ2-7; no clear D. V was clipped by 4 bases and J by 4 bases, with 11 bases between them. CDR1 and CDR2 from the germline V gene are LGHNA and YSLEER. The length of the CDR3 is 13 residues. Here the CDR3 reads CASSRGLEYEQYF. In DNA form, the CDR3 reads TGCGCCAGCAGCCGGGGTTTAGAGTACGAGCAGTACTTC.

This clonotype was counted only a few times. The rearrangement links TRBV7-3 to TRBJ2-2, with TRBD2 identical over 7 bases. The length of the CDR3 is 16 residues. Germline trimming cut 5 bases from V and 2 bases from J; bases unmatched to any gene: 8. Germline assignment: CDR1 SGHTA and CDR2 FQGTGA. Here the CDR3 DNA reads TGTGCCAGCAGCGCCGAACTAGCGCGAAACACCGGGGAGCTGTTTTTT. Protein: CASSAELARNTGELFF.

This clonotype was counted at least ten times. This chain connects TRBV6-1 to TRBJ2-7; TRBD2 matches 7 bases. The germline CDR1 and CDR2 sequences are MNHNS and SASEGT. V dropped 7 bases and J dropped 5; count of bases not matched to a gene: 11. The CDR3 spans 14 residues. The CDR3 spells CASTRMGGRDEQYF. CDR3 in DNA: TGTGCCAGCACCAGAATGGGGGGGAGGGACGAGCAGTACTTC.

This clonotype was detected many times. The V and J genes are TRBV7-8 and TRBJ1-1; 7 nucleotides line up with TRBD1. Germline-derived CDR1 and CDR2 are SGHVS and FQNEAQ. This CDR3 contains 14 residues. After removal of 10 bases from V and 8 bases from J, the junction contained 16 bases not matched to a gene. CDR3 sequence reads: CATKERGRGVEAFF. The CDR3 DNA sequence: TGTGCCACCAAGGAGAGGGGGCGCGGGGTCGAAGCTTTCTTT.

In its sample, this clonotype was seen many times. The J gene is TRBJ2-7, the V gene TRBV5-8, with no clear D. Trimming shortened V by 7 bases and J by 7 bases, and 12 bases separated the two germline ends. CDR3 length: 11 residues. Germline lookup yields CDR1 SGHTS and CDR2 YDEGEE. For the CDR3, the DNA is TGTGCCAGCTATCGGTTGGGGGAGCAGTACTTC. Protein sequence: CASYRLGEQYF.

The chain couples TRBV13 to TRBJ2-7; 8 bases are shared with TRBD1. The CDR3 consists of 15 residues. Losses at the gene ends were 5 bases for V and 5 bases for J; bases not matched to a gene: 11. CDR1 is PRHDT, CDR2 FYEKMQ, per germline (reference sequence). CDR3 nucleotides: TGTGCCAGCAGCCTTACAGGCCGGACAGGGAACGAGCAGTACTTC. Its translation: CASSLTGRTGNEQYF.

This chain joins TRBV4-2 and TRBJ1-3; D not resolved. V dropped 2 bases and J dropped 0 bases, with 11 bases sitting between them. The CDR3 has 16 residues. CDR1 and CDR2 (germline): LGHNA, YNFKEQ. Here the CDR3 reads CASSQPNTNSGNTIYF. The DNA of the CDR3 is TGTGCCAGCAGCCAACCTAACACGAACTCTGGAAACACCATATATTTT.

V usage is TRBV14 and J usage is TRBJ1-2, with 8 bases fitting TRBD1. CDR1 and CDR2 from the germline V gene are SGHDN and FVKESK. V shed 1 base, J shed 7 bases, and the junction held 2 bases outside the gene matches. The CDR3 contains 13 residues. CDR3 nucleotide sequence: TGTGCCAGCAGCCAAGCCCAGGGGGCTGGCTACACCTTC. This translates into CASSQAQGAGYTF. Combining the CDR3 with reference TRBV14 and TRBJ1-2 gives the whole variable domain EAGVTQFPSHSVIEKGQTVTLRCDPISGHDNLYWYRRVMGKEIKFLLHFVKESKQDESGMPNNRFLAERTGGTYSTLKVQPAELEDSGVYFCASSQAQGAGYTFGSGTRLTVV.

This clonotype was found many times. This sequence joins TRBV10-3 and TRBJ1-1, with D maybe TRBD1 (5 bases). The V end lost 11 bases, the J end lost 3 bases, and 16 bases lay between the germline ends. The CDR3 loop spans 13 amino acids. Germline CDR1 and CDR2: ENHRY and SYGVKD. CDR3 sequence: CASVGERDTEAFF. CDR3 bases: TGTGCCTCGGTGGGGGAAAGGGACACTGAAGCTTTCTTT.

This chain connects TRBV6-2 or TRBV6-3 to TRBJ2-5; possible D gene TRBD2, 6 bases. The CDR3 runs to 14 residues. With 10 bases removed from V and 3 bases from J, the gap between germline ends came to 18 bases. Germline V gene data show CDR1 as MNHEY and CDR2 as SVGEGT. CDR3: CATLRRDSEETQYF. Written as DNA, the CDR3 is TGTGCCACCCTCCGGAGGGACTCCGAAGAGACCCAGTACTTC.

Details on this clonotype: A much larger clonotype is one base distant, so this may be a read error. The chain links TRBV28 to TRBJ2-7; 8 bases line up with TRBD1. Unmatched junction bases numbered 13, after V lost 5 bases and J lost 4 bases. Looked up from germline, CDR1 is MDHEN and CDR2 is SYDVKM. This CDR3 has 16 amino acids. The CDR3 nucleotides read TGTGCCAGCAGTACCCTAGGGACAGGCTACCGATACGAGCAGTACTTC. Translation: CASSTLGTGYRYEQYF.